This paragraph covers one T cell receptor (beta chain) sequence. What it binds is unknown. Libraries were prepared by immunoSEQ multiplex PCR; TCRdb keeps only in-frame clonotypes and omits some of them. The sample has 75,000 to 100,000 clones; 91% are singletons. This specimen belongs to a study of OX40 agonist ivuxolimab in advanced cancers. For the study at large: From about 20 to 79 years was the age range, with a mean of about 56 years, and around 80% were male. Partial responses were achieved by three patients: one hepatocellular carcinoma, two cutaneous melanoma.

CDR3 length equals 13 residues. V dropped 6 bases and J dropped 9 bases, with 15 bases sitting between them. CDR1 and CDR2 (germline): SNHLY, FYNNEI. Findings and caveats of the study: In general, CD8+ T cells held more expanded clones than CD4+ did, on average.

The chain couples TRBV2 to TRBJ2-4, with D perhaps matching TRBD2 (6 bases). Sequencing used CD4+ or CD8+ T cells sorted from blood, obtained in a trial of the OX40 agonist ivuxolimab. The receptor's source is an adult with an advanced solid tumor such as melanoma, head and neck, liver or kidney cancer. This CDR3 is CASSSGDLGIQYF. In DNA form, the CDR3 reads TGTGCCAGCAGCTCGGGAGATCTCGGCATTCAGTACTTC.